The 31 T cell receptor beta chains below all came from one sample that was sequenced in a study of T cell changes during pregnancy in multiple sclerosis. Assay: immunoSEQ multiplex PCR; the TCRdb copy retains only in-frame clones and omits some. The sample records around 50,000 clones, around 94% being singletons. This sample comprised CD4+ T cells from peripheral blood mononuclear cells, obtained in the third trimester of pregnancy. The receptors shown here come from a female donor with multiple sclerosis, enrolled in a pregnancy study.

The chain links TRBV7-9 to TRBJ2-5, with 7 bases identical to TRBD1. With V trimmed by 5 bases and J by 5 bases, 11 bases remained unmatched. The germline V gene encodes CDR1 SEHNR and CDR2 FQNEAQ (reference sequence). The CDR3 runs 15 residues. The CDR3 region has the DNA TGTGCCAGCAGCACAGGAGACAGGGCGCAGGAGACCCAGTACTTC. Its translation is CASSTGDRAQETQYF.

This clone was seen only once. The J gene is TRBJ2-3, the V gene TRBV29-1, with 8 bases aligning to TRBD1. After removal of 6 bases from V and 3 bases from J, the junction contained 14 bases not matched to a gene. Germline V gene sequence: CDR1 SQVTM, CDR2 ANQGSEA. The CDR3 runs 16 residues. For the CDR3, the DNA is TGCAGCGTCGGTGGAGGACAGGGTGCCTGGACAGATACGCAGTATTTT. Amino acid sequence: CSVGGGQGAWTDTQYF.

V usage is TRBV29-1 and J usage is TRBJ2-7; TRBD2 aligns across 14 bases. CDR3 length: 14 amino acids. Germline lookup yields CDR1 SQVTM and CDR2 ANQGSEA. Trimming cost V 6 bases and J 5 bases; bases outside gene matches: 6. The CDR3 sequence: CSVRLAGGRDEQYF. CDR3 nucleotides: TGCAGCGTGCGACTAGCGGGAGGGAGGGACGAGCAGTACTTC.

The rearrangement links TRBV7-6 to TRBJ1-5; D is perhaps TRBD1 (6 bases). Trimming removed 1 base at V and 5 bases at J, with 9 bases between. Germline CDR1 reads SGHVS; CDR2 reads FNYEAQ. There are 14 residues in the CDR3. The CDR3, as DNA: TGTGCCAGCAGCTTAGGGGGGCTAGATCAGCCCCAGCATTTT. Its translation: CASSLGGLDQPQHF.

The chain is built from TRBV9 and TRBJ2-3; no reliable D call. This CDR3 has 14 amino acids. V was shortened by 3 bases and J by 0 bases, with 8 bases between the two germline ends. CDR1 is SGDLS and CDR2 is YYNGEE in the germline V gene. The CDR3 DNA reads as TGTGCCAGCAGCGCCACTACTAGCACAGATACGCAGTATTTT. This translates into CASSATTSTDTQYF.

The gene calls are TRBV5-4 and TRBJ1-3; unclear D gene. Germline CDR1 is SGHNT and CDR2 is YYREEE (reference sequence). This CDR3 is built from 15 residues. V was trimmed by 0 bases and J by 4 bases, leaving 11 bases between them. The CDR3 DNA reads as TGTGCCAGCAGCTTGGACTTCGGGTCAGGAAACACCATATATTTT. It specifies CASSLDFGSGNTIYF.

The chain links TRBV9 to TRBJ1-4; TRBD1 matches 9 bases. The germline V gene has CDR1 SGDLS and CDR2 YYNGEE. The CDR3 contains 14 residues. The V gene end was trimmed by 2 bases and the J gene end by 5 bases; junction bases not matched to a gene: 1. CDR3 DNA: TGTGCCAGCAGCGTCGACAGGGGGAATGAAAAACTGTTTTTT. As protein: CASSVDRGNEKLFF.

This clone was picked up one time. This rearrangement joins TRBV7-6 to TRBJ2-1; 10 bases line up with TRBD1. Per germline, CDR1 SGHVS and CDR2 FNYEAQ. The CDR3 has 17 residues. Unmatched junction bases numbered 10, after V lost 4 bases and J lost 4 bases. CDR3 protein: CASSSVRDRGLYNEQFF. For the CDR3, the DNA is TGTGCCAGCAGCTCAGTCAGGGACAGGGGCCTATACAATGAGCAGTTCTTC.

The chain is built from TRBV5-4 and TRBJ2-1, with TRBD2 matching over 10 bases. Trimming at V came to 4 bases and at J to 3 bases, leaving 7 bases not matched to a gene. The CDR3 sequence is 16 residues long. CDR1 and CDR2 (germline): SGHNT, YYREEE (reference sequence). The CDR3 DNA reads TGTGCCAGCAGCCTTGGAACTAGCGGGGACTACAATGAGCAGTTCTTC. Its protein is CASSLGTSGDYNEQFF.

This CDR3 is CASSPTGSYSGNTIYF. CDR3 nucleotide sequence: TGTGCCAGCAGCCCAACAGGTTCATACTCTGGAAACACCATATATTTT. The chain uses TRBV7-2 and TRBJ1-3, with a weak D call TRBD1 (5 bases). The V gene lost 5 bases and the J gene lost 0 bases, with 14 bases spanning the gap. CDR3 length: 16 amino acids. Germline V CDR1 and CDR2: SGHTA, FQGNSA.

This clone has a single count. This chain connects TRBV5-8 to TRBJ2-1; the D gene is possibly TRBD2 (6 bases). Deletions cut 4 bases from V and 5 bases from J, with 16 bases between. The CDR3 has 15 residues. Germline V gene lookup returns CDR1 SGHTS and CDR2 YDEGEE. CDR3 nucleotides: TGTGCCAGCAGCCCCCGAGCGCTAGCGAACAATGAGCAGTTCTTC. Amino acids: CASSPRALANNEQFF.

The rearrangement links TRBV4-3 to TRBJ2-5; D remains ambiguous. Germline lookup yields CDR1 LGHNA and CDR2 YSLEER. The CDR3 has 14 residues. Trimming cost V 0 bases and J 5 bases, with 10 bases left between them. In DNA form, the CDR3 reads TGCGCCAGCAGCCAAGATTTGGGCCGTGAGACCCAGTACTTC. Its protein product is CASSQDLGRETQYF.

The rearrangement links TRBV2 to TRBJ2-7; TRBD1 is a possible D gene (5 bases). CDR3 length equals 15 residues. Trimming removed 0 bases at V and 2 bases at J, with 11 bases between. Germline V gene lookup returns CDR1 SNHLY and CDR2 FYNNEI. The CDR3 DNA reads TGTGCCAGCAGTGAAGCCTTGACAGAACCCTACGAGCAGTACTTC. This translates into CASSEALTEPYEQYF.

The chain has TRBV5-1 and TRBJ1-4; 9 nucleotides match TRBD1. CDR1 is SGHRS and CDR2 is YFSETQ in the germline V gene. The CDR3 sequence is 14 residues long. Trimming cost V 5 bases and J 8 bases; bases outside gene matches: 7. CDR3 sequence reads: CASSTTGGEEKLFF. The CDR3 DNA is TGCGCCAGCAGTACGACAGGGGGGGAGGAAAAACTGTTTTTT. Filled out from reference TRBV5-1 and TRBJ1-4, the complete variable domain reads KAGVTQTPRYLIKTRGQQVTLSCSPISGHRSVSWYQQTPGQGLQFLFEYFSETQRNKGNFPGRFSGRQFSNSRSEMNVSTLELGDSALYLCASSTTGGEEKLFFGSGTQLSVL.

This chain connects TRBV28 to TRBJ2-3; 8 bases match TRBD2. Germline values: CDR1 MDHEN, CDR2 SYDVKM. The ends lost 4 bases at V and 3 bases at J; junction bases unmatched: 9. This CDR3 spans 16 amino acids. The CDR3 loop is CASSSPPERGTDTQYF. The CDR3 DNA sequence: TGTGCCAGCAGTTCCCCCCCAGAGCGGGGGACAGATACGCAGTATTTT.

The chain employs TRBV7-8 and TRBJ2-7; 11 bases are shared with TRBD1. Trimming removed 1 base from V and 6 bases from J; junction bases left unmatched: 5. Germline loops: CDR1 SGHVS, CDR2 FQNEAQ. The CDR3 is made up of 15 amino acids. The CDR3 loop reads CASSLGGTGGFEQYF. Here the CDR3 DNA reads TGTGCCAGCAGCTTAGGTGGGACAGGGGGTTTCGAGCAGTACTTC.

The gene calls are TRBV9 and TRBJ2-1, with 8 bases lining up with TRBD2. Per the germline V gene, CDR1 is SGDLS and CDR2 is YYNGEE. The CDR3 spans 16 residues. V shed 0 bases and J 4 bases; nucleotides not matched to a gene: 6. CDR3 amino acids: CASSVAIAGTYNEQFF. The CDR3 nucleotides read TGTGCCAGCAGCGTAGCTATAGCGGGAACATACAATGAGCAGTTCTTC.

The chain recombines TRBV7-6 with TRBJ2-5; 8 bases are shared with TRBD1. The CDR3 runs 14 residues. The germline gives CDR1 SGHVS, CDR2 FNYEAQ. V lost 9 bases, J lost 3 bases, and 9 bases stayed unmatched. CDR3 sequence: CASRQGLSKETQYF. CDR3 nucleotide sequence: TGTGCCAGTCGACAGGGGCTGTCCAAAGAGACCCAGTACTTC.

The CDR3 region is CASSQRGLAGGEETQYF. Here the CDR3 DNA reads TGTGCCAGCAGCCAAAGAGGACTAGCGGGAGGAGAAGAGACCCAGTACTTC. The chain has TRBV5-5 and TRBJ2-5; TRBD2 agrees at 14 bases. V trimming: 4 bases; J trimming: 3 bases; junction bases outside the gene matches: 8. The germline V gene encodes CDR1 SGHKS and CDR2 YYEKEE (reference sequence). The CDR3 spans 17 residues.

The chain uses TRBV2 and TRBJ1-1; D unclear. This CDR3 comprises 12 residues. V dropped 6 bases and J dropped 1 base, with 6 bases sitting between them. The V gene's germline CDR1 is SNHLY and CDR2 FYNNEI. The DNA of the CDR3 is TGTGCCAGCAGGACTGGGAACACTGAAGCTTTCTTT. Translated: CASRTGNTEAFF.

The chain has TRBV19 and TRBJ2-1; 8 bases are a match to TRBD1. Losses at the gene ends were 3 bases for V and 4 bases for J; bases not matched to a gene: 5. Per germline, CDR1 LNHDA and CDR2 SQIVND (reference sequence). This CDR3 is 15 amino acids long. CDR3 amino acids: CASSILQGAYNEQFF. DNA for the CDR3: TGTGCCAGTAGTATCCTTCAGGGGGCTTACAATGAGCAGTTCTTC.

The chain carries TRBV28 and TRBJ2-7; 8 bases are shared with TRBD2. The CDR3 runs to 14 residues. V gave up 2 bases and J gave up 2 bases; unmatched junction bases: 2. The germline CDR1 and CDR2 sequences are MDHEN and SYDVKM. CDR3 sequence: CASSLMGLAYEQYF. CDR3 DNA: TGTGCCAGCAGTTTAATGGGACTAGCCTACGAGCAGTACTTC.

This chain's CDR3 is CASRGGETQYF. The DNA of the CDR3 is TGTGCCAGTAGAGGGGGAGAGACCCAGTACTTC. The rearrangement joins TRBV19 to TRBJ2-5, with TRBD1 as a possible D gene (6 bases). Germline values: CDR1 LNHDA, CDR2 SQIVND (reference sequence). CDR3 length: 11 amino acids. V lost 6 bases and J lost 4, with 6 bases in between. Full variable domain (remainder filled in from reference TRBV19 and TRBJ2-5): DGGITQSPKYLFRKEGQNVTLSCEQNLNHDAMYWYRQDPGQGLRLIYYSQIVNDFQKGDIAEGYSVSREKKESFPLTVTSAQKNPTAFYLCASRGGETQYFGPGTRLLVL.

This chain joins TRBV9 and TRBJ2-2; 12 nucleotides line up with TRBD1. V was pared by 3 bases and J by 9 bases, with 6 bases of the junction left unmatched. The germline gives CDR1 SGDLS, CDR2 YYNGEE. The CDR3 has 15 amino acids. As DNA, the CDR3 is TGTGCCAGCAGCGAACACGGGACAGGGGGCAGGGAGCTGTTTTTT. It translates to CASSEHGTGGRELFF. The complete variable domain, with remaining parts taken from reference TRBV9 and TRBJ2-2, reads DSGVTQTPKHLITATGQRVTLRCSPRSGDLSVYWYQQSLDQGLQFLIQYYNGEERAKGNILERFSAQQFPDLHSELNLSSLELGDSALYFCASSEHGTGGRELFFGEGSRLTVL.

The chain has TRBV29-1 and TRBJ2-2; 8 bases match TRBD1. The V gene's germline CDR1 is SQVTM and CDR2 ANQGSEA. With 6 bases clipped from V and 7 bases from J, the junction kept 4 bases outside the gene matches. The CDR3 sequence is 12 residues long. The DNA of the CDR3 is TGCAGCGTCAGGACAGGGATCGGGGAGCTGTTTTTT. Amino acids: CSVRTGIGELFF.

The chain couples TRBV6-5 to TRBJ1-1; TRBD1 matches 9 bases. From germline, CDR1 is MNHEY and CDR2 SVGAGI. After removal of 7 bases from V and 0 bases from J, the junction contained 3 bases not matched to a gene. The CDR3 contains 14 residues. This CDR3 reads CASTRTGVNTEAFF. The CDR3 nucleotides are TGTGCCAGCACCCGGACAGGGGTGAACACTGAAGCTTTCTTT.

CDR3 nucleotides: TGTGCCAGCAGCGCCGGGACAGGGGGCTATCAGCCCCAGCATTTT. Its translation: CASSAGTGGYQPQHF. The chain has TRBV7-9 and TRBJ1-5; TRBD1 agrees at 12 bases. The CDR3 runs to 15 residues. V lost 5 bases to trimming and J lost 5 bases; unmatched junction nucleotides: 4. Per the germline V gene, CDR1 is SEHNR and CDR2 is FQNEAQ (reference sequence).

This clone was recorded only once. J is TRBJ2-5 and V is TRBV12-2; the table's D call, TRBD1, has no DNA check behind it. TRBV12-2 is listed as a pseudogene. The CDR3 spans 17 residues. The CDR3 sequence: CASRNSGDTCGQETQYF. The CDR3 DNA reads TGTGCAAGTCGCAATTCTGGGGACACTTGCGGACAAGAGACCCAGTACTTC.

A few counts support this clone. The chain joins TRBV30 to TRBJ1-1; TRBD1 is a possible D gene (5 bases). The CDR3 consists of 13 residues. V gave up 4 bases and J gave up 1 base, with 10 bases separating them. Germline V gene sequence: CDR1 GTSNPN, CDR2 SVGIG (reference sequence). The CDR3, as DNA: TGTGCCTGGACCAGGACATCGAACACTGAAGCTTTCTTT. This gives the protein CAWTRTSNTEAFF.

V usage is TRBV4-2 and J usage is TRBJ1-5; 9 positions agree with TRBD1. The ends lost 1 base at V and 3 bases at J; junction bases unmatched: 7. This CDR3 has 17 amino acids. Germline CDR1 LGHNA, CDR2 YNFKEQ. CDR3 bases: TGTGCCAGCAGCCAAGGCCCCGGGACAGGGTACAATCAGCCCCAGCATTTT. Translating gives CASSQGPGTGYNQPQHF.

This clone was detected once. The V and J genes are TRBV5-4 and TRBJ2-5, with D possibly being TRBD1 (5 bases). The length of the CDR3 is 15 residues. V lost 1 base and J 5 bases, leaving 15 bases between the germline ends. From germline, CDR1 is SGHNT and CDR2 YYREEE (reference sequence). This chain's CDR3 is CASSLKQGSGETQYF. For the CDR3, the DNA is TGTGCCAGCAGCTTGAAGCAGGGATCAGGGGAGACCCAGTACTTC.